The 19 T cell receptor beta chains below were found in one sample sequenced in a study of metastatic and nonmetastatic thyroid tumors. TCRdb reassembled clones from the PCR reads with MiXCR. The sample includes 20,000 to 25,000 clones, around 20% of them seen just once. All patients were treatment-naive before thyroid surgery. The sample consisted of blood. The receptors derive from a female donor with papillary thyroid cancer or a benign thyroid nodule (not recorded which). Some clones in this sample may be carry-over from other donors' samples.

This clone is termed medium-sized. The chain combines TRBV6-1 with TRBJ1-1; D remains ambiguous. Between the trimmed V and J ends, which lost 3 bases and 4 bases, there was a span of 9 bases. Germline V gene lookup returns CDR1 MNHNS and CDR2 SASEGT. CDR3 length equals 13 residues. The CDR3, as DNA: TGTGCCAGCAGTGAGCGGGCGTCCACTGAAGCTTTCTTT. Amino acids: CASSERASTEAFF.

This clone has at least ten counts. V and J are TRBV2 and TRBJ2-3, with D perhaps matching TRBD1 (6 bases). Germline CDR1 reads SNHLY; CDR2 reads FYNNEI. The CDR3 has 14 amino acids. V was shortened by 6 bases and J by 5 bases, with 15 bases between the two germline ends. The CDR3 region has the DNA TGTGCCAGCAGGGACAGACGAGAAGTAGATACGCAGTATTTT. Encoded protein: CASRDRREVDTQYF.

This clone was detected many times. The chain has TRBV19 and TRBJ2-7; TRBD2 agrees at 9 bases. The CDR3 is 15 residues long. In germline, CDR1 is LNHDA, CDR2 SQIVND (reference sequence). J lost 4 bases, V lost 5 bases, and 9 bases had no gene match. This chain's CDR3 is CASSVNSGSFYEQYF. The DNA for the CDR3 is TGTGCCAGTAGTGTTAATAGCGGGAGTTTTTACGAGCAGTACTTC.

This chain joins TRBV24-1 and TRBJ2-5, with 15 bases fitting TRBD2. With V trimmed by 3 bases and J by 5 bases, 9 bases remained unmatched. Germline loops: CDR1 KGHDR, CDR2 SFDVKD. The CDR3 spans 18 residues. This CDR3 is CATSDGGLAGGRSETQYF. DNA of the CDR3: TGTGCCACCAGTGATGGCGGACTAGCGGGGGGGCGGTCGGAGACCCAGTACTTC.

This clone was seen a few times. A much more abundant neighbour one base away suggests this may be a read error. This chain uses TRBV25-1 with TRBJ2-3, with D perhaps being TRBD1 or TRBD2 (5 bases each). The V gene lost 8 bases and the J gene lost 9 bases, with 9 bases spanning the gap. Germline V gene sequence: CDR1 MGHDK, CDR2 SYGVNS. This CDR3 contains 10 residues. The CDR3 nucleotides are TGTGCCAGCCGATGGGACACGCAGTATTTT. Translated: CASRWDTQYF.

This clone occurred a few times. V usage is TRBV6-2 or TRBV6-3 and J usage is TRBJ2-1; weak D call: TRBD2 (5 bases). Germline values: CDR1 MNHEY, CDR2 SVGEGT. The CDR3 extends over 17 amino acids. V was shortened by 5 bases and J by 0 bases, with 17 bases between the two germline ends. The CDR3 bases are TGTGCCAGCAGTCCCCTCCAGCGGCGGATCTCCTACAATGAGCAGTTCTTC. Its protein product is CASSPLQRRISYNEQFF.

This clone was observed many times. This chain joins TRBV4-2 and TRBJ2-1; 8 nucleotides align to TRBD2. J was trimmed by 2 bases and V by 4 bases; bases with no gene match: 4. CDR3 length equals 15 residues. Germline assignment: CDR1 LGHNA and CDR2 YNFKEQ. The CDR3 DNA sequence: TGTGCCAGCAGCCGAGAGGGACTAGCCTACAATGAGCAGTTCTTC. Its translation: CASSREGLAYNEQFF.

This clone was picked up many times. V is TRBV20-1 and J is TRBJ2-7; 7 bases align to TRBD2. The V segment lost 2 bases and the J segment 5 bases; nucleotides outside the gene matches: 12. CDR1 and CDR2 from the germline V gene are DFQATT and SNEGSKA (reference sequence). The CDR3 has 15 amino acids. The CDR3, as DNA: TGCAGTGCTAGACCCGGGGAGGGAGTAAGTGACGAGCAGTACTTC. Amino acid sequence: CSARPGEGVSDEQYF.

This clone was seen ten or more times. The V call is TRBV2, the J call TRBJ1-2; 9 bases fit TRBD1. The CDR3 spans 16 residues. Germline CDR1 reads SNHLY; CDR2 reads FYNNEI. V lost 4 bases to trimming and J lost 4 bases; unmatched junction nucleotides: 10. CDR3 sequence: CASSGTGAPTFYGYTF. For the CDR3, the DNA is TGTGCCAGCAGTGGGACAGGGGCCCCTACCTTCTATGGCTACACCTTC. Looking up the rest from reference TRBV2 and TRBJ1-2 gives the full variable domain: EPEVTQTPSHQVTQMGQEVILRCVPISNHLYFYWYRQILGQKVEFLVSFYNNEISEKSEIFDDQFSVERPDGSNFTLKIRSTKLEDSAMYFCASSGTGAPTFYGYTFGSGTRLTVV.

The genes are TRBV20-1 and TRBJ2-7, with unresolved D. Trimming cost V 2 bases and J 0 bases, with 5 bases left between them. The V gene's germline CDR1 is DFQATT and CDR2 SNEGSKA (reference sequence). CDR3 length: 12 amino acids. This CDR3 reads CSARQSSYEQYF. The CDR3 DNA reads as TGCAGTGCTAGACAGAGCTCCTACGAGCAGTACTTC.

This clone was observed many times. A much larger clone differs from this one at a single base, so this may be a read error. This sequence joins TRBV19 and TRBJ2-1; 12 bases match TRBD2. V trimming: 6 bases; J trimming: 5 bases; junction bases outside the gene matches: 2. The CDR3 loop spans 14 amino acids. Per the germline V gene, CDR1 is LNHDA and CDR2 is SQIVND (reference sequence). CDR3 region: CASSGLAGNNEQFF. The CDR3 nucleotides read TGTGCCAGTAGCGGACTAGCGGGAAACAATGAGCAGTTCTTC.

This clone was counted between two and nine times. This chain connects TRBV11-2 to TRBJ1-2, with 7 bases matching TRBD1. In germline, CDR1 is SGHAT, CDR2 FQNNGV. V lost 6 bases, J lost 9 bases, and 10 bases stayed unmatched. This CDR3 spans 13 amino acids. The CDR3 reads CASRLGTANSYTF. As DNA, the CDR3 is TGTGCCAGCAGATTGGGGACAGCTAATAGCTACACCTTC.

Of note for this clone: A single base separates this from a much larger clone, so it may be a read error. CDR3 DNA: TGCAGTGCTAGCTCTTGGGAGGGAGAGGGCGGGGATACGCAGTATTTT. It codes for CSASSWEGEGGDTQYF. The rearrangement joins TRBV20-1 to TRBJ2-3, with TRBD2 matching 7 bases. The germline gives CDR1 DFQATT, CDR2 SNEGSKA (reference sequence). V shed 3 bases and J 6 bases; nucleotides not matched to a gene: 15. The CDR3 is 16 amino acids.

V and J are TRBV4-1 and TRBJ2-1, with 10 bases lining up with TRBD2. The CDR3 runs to 17 residues. V trimming: 1 base; J trimming: 7 bases; junction bases outside the gene matches: 10. CDR1 MGHRA and CDR2 YSYEKL come from the germline V gene. CDR3 bases: TGCGCCAGCAGCCAAGCCAGGGGCGGACTAGCGGCAAATGAGCAGTTCTTC. Translated: CASSQARGGLAANEQFF.

The rearrangement joins TRBV4-2 to TRBJ2-1, with 9 bases lining up with TRBD1. The germline V gene has CDR1 LGHNA and CDR2 YNFKEQ. CDR3 length: 16 residues. V was pared by 5 bases and J by 3 bases, with 8 bases of the junction left unmatched. The CDR3 region is CASSGSGTGSYNEQFF. In nucleotides, the CDR3 is TGTGCCAGCAGCGGCTCCGGGACAGGGAGCTACAATGAGCAGTTCTTC.

This clone was counted at least ten times. The chain combines TRBV9 with TRBJ2-2; D is unresolved. V was shortened by 4 bases and J by 6 bases, with 7 bases between the two germline ends. The CDR3 contains 12 residues. The germline gives CDR1 SGDLS, CDR2 YYNGEE. CDR3 coding DNA: TGTGCCAGCAGCCCACGATCCGGGGAGCTGTTTTTT. It yields the protein CASSPRSGELFF.

The rearrangement uses TRBV27 and TRBJ1-1; D may be TRBD1 (5 bases). Trimming pared 9 bases from V and 1 base from J, leaving 15 bases between. CDR3 length: 14 amino acids. Germline V gene sequence: CDR1 MNHEY, CDR2 SMNVEV (reference sequence). CDR3 nucleotides: TGTGCCAGTAACTCCAGGGCGCGGAACACTGAAGCTTTCTTT. As protein: CASNSRARNTEAFF.

This clone was recorded many times. The chain uses TRBV7-9 and TRBJ2-1; 9 positions match TRBD1. Trimming took 8 bases from V and 3 from J; bases not matched to a gene: 8. Looked up from germline, CDR1 is SEHNR and CDR2 is FQNEAQ (reference sequence). This CDR3 is built from 15 residues. The CDR3 spells CASVSDRGYYNEQFF. In nucleotides, the CDR3 is TGTGCCAGCGTATCGGACAGGGGATACTACAATGAGCAGTTCTTC.

By sample share, this clone is medium-sized (0.01 to 0.1%). The J gene is TRBJ2-1, the V gene TRBV20-1; TRBD2 matches at 8 bases. From germline, CDR1 is DFQATT and CDR2 SNEGSKA (reference sequence). This CDR3 comprises 13 residues. J lost 1 base, V lost 7 bases, and 3 bases had no gene match. The CDR3 DNA reads as TGCAGTGTGGCGGGAGGATCCTACAATGAGCAGTTCTTC. This gives the protein CSVAGGSYNEQFF.